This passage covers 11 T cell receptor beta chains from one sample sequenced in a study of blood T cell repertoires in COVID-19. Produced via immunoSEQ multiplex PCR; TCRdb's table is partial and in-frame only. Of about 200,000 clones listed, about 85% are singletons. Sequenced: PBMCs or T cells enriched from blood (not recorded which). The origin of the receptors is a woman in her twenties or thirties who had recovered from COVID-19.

The CDR3 is CASRTYHGRTSYEQYF. CDR3 DNA: TGTGCCAGCAGGACGTATCACGGGAGAACCTCCTACGAGCAGTACTTC. V gene TRBV27 combines with J gene TRBJ2-7; possible D gene TRBD2, 6 bases. Per the germline V gene, CDR1 is MNHEY and CDR2 is SMNVEV (reference sequence). CDR3 length: 16 residues. Trimming removed 6 bases at V and 0 bases at J, with 18 bases between.

The CDR3 sequence: CASSSTGGESTGELFF. The CDR3 nucleotides read TGTGCCAGCAGCTCCACAGGGGGCGAAAGCACCGGGGAGCTGTTTTTT. The genes are TRBV7-3 and TRBJ2-2; 9 positions agree with TRBD1. Unmatched junction bases numbered 7, after V lost 4 bases and J lost 4 bases. The CDR3 length is 16 residues. Germline assignment: CDR1 SGHTA and CDR2 FQGTGA. Filled out from reference TRBV7-3 and TRBJ2-2, the complete variable domain reads GAGVSQTPSNKVTEKGKYVELRCDPISGHTALYWYRQSLGQGPEFLIYFQGTGAADDSGLPNDRFFAVRPEGSVSTLKIQRTERGDSAVYLCASSSTGGESTGELFFGEGSRLTVL.

This CDR3 reads CASSPVERTLSDTQYF. The CDR3 DNA follows: TGTGCCAGCAGCCCGGTCGAGCGGACCCTCTCAGATACGCAGTATTTT. The chain carries TRBV11-3 and TRBJ2-3, with D possibly matching TRBD2 (5 bases). Per germline, CDR1 SGHNT and CDR2 YENEEA. Trimming stripped 5 bases from V and 4 bases from J, with 19 bases between. The CDR3 sequence is 16 residues long.

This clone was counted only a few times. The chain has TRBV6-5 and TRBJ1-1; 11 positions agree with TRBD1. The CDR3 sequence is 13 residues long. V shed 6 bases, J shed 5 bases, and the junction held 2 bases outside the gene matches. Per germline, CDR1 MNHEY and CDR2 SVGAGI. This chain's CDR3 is CASRDRGLTEAFF. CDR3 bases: TGTGCCAGCAGGGACAGGGGGCTGACTGAAGCTTTCTTT.

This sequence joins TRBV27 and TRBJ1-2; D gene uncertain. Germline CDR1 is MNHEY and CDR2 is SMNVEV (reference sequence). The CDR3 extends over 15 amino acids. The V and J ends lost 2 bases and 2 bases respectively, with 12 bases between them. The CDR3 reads CASSLKPQPNYGYTF. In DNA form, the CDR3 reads TGTGCCAGCAGTTTAAAGCCACAGCCAAACTATGGCTACACCTTC.

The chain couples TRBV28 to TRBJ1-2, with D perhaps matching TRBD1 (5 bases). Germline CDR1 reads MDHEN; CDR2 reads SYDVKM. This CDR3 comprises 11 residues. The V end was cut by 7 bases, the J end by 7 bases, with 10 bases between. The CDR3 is CASTTGLGYTF. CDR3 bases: TGTGCCAGCACCACAGGCCTTGGCTACACCTTC.

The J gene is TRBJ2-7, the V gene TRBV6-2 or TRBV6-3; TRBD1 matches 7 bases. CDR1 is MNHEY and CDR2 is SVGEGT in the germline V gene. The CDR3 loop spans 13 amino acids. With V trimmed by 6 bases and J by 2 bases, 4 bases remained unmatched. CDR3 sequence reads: CASSPDRAYEQYF. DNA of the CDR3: TGTGCCAGCAGCCCTGACAGGGCCTACGAGCAGTACTTC.

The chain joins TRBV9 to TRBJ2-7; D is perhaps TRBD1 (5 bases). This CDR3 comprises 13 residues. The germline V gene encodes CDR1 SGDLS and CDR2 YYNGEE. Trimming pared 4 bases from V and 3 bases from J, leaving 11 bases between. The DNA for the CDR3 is TGTGCCAGCAGCACCTCGACAGACTACGAGCAGTACTTC. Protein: CASSTSTDYEQYF.

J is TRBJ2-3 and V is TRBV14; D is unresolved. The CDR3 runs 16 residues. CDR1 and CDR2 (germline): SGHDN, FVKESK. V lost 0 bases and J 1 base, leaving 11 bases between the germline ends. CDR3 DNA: TGTGCCAGCAGCCAAGATCAGGTTTACGGCACAGATACGCAGTATTTT. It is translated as CASSQDQVYGTDTQYF.

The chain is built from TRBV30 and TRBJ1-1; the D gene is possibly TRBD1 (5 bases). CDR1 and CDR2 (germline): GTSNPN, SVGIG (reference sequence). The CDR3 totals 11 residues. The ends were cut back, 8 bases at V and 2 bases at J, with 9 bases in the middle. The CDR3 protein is CAVGDNTEAFF. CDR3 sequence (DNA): TGTGCCGTAGGGGATAACACTGAAGCTTTCTTT.

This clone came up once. Here the CDR3 reads CASSLGRGRVTGELFF. The CDR3 region has the DNA TGTGCCAGCAGCTTGGGGAGGGGGCGCGTCACCGGGGAGCTGTTTTTT. V is TRBV5-6 and J is TRBJ2-2, with a possible D match to TRBD1 (7 bases). The V gene's germline CDR1 is SGHDT and CDR2 YYEEEE. This CDR3 is built from 16 residues. V was shortened by 0 bases and J by 4 bases, with 13 bases between the two germline ends.